The next 6 T cell receptor beta chains were all read from a single sample in a study of T cells in Graves' hyperthyroidism and ophthalmopathy. RNA transcripts yielded amplified TCR beta CDR3 regions. The HTBI primer set was used in a first-round RT-PCR of the TCR CDR3. Via MiXCR, TCRdb re-called the multiplex PCR reads, giving one row per CDR3 protein. The sample shows approximately 600,000 distinct CDR3 sequences, 13% to 15% of them seen only once. The sample was blood. The receptors were gathered from a woman under 30 with Graves' ophthalmopathy.

CDR3 DNA sequence: TGTGCCAGCAGCCAACTAGCGGGAGGCCCGGGTGAGCAGTTCTTC. Protein: CASSQLAGGPGEQFF. V gene TRBV14 combines with J gene TRBJ2-1; 11 positions match TRBD2. The CDR3 spans 15 residues. In germline, CDR1 is SGHDN, CDR2 FVKESK. With V trimmed by 2 bases and J by 9 bases, 6 bases remained unmatched.

Regarding this clonotype: Because it lacks the conserved phenylalanine or tryptophan at the end, this CDR3 is likely a read error. The chain combines TRBV20-1 with TRBJ2-3; 14 bases match TRBD2. Germline CDR1 and CDR2: DFQATT and SNEGSKA (reference sequence). V dropped 5 bases and J dropped 3; count of bases not matched to a gene: 10. This CDR3 is 17 amino acids long. This CDR3 reads CSAGRTSGRSWTDTQYL. CDR3 in DNA: TGCAGTGCTGGGAGGACTAGCGGGAGGTCGTGGACAGATACGCAGTATCTT.

Many counts were recorded for this clonotype. This rearrangement joins TRBV7-2 to TRBJ2-7; perhaps TRBD1 as D (6 bases). V lost 2 bases to trimming and J lost 1 base, with 12 bases between them. The CDR3 consists of 15 residues. The germline CDR1 and CDR2 sequences are SGHTA and FQGNSA. Written as DNA, the CDR3 is TGTGCCAGCAGCTTACTAGTCCAGGGGTCCTACGAGCAGTACTTC. Its protein is CASSLLVQGSYEQYF. Full variable domain (outside the CDR3, taken from reference TRBV7-2 and TRBJ2-7): GAGVSQSPSNKVTEKGKDVELRCDPISGHTALYWYRQSLGQGLEFLIYFQGNSAPDKSGLPSDRFSAERTGGSVSTLTIQRTQQEDSAVYLCASSLLVQGSYEQYFGPGTRLTVT.

This clonotype has a count of ten or more. This chain links TRBV12-3 or TRBV12-4 with TRBJ2-1; D uncertain. V was clipped by 2 bases and J by 7 bases, with 15 bases between them. The CDR3 loop spans 15 amino acids. CDR3 sequence reads: CASSLSLDPKNEQFF. The CDR3 nucleotides are TGTGCCAGCAGTTTAAGCCTAGACCCTAAGAATGAGCAGTTCTTC.

The chain couples TRBV15 to TRBJ2-4; 11 bases fit TRBD2. The CDR3 contains 16 residues. V gave up 5 bases and J gave up 7 bases; unmatched junction bases: 10. Germline CDR1 LNHNV, CDR2 YYDKDF (reference sequence). In DNA form, the CDR3 reads TGTGCCACCAGCTGGGGGACTAGCGGAGTTTGGAACATTCAGTACTTC. This codes for CATSWGTSGVWNIQYF.

This clonotype was seen repeatedly, ten times or more. The gene calls are TRBV19 and TRBJ1-5; unclear D gene. Germline V gene lookup returns CDR1 LNHDA and CDR2 SQIVND (reference sequence). V dropped 5 bases and J dropped 6 bases, with 17 bases sitting between them. The CDR3 totals 15 residues. CDR3 in DNA: TGTGCCAGTAGTCGCACCATCCCAACAAGTCAGCCCCAGCATTTT. It yields the protein CASSRTIPTSQPQHF.